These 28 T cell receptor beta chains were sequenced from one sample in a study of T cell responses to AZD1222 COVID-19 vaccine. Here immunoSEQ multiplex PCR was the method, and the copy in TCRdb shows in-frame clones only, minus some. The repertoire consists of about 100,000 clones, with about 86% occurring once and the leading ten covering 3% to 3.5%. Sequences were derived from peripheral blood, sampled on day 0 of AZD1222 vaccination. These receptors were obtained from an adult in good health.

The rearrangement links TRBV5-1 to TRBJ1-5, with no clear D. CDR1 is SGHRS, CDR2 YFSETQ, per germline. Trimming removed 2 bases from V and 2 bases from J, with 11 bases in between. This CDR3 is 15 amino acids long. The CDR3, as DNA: TGCGCCAGCAGCTTAGGGATTACGGGCAATCAGCCCCAGCATTTT. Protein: CASSLGITGNQPQHF. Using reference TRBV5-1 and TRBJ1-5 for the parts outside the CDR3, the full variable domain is KAGVTQTPRYLIKTRGQQVTLSCSPISGHRSVSWYQQTPGQGLQFLFEYFSETQRNKGNFPGRFSGRQFSNSRSEMNVSTLELGDSALYLCASSLGITGNQPQHFGDGTRLSIL.

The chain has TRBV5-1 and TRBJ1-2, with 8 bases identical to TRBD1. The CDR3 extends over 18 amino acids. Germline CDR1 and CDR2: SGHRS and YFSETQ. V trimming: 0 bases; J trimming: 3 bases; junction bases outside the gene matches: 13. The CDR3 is CASSLVIPGQVRDYGYTF. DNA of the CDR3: TGCGCCAGCAGCTTGGTGATACCGGGACAGGTACGAGACTATGGCTACACCTTC. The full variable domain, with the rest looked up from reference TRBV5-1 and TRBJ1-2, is KAGVTQTPRYLIKTRGQQVTLSCSPISGHRSVSWYQQTPGQGLQFLFEYFSETQRNKGNFPGRFSGRQFSNSRSEMNVSTLELGDSALYLCASSLVIPGQVRDYGYTFGSGTRLTVV.

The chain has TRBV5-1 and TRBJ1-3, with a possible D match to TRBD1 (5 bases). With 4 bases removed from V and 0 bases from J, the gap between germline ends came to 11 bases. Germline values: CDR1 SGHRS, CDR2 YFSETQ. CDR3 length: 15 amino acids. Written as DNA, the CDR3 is TGCGCCAGCAGCACCACAGGAGGCTCTGGAAACACCATATATTTT. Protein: CASSTTGGSGNTIYF.

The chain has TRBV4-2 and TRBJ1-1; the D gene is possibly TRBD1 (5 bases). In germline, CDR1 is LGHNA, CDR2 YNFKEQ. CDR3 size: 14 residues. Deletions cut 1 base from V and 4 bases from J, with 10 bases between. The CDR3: CASSQGSGGTEAFF. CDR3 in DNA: TGTGCCAGCAGCCAAGGGTCCGGGGGCACTGAAGCTTTCTTT.

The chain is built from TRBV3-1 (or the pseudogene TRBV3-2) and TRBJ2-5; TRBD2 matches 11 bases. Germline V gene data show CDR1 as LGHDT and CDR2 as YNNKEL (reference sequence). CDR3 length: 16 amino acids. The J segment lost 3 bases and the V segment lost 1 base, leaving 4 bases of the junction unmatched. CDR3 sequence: CASSQGQTSGEETQYF. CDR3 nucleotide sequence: TGTGCCAGCAGCCAAGGCCAGACTAGCGGGGAAGAGACCCAGTACTTC.

Here the CDR3 DNA reads TGCGCCAGCAGCTTGGAGACAGGCCAGGCTTACAATGAGCAGTTCTTC. This gives the protein CASSLETGQAYNEQFF. The V and J genes are TRBV5-1 and TRBJ2-1; D perhaps matches TRBD1 (6 bases). The CDR3 runs to 16 residues. Germline CDR1 is SGHRS and CDR2 is YFSETQ. The V and J ends lost 0 bases and 4 bases respectively, with 14 bases between them.

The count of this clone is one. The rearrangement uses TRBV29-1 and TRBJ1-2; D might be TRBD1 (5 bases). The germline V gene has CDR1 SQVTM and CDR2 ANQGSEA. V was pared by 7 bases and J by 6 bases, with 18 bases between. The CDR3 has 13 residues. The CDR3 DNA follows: TGCAGCGGAGGGGACCGGAGGGGAGATGGCTACACCTTC. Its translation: CSGGDRRGDGYTF.

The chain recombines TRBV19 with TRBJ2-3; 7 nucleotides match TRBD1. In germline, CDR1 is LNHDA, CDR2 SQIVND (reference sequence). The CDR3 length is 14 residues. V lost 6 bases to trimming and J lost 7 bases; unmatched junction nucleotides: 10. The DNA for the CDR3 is TGTGCCAGTAGCCTCAGACAGGGTTCGAATACGCAGTATTTT. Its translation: CASSLRQGSNTQYF.

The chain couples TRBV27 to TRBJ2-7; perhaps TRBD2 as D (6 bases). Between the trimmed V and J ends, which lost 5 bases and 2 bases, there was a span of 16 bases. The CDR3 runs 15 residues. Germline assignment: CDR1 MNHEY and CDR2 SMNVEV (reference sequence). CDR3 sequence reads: CASSHGGGKTYEQYF. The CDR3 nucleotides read TGTGCCAGCAGTCACGGTGGGGGGAAGACCTACGAGCAGTACTTC.

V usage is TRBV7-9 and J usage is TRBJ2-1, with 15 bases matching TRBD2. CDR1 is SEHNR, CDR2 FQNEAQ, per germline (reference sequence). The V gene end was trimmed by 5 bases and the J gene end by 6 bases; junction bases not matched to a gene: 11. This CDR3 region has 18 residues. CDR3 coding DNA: TGTGCCAGCAGCCGCCCGGGACTAGCGGGGGGACGCACCAATGAGCAGTTCTTC. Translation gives CASSRPGLAGGRTNEQFF.

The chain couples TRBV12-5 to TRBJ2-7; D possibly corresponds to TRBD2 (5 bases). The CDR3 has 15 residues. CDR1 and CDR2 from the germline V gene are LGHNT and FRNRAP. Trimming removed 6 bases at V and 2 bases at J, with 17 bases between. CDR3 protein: CASGQTPEAAYEQYF. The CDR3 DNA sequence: TGTGCTAGTGGCCAAACACCGGAGGCGGCCTACGAGCAGTACTTC.

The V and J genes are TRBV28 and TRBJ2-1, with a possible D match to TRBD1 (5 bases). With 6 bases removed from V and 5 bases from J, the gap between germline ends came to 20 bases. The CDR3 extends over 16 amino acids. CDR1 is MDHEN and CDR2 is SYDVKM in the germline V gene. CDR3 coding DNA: TGTGCCAGCAGACCTGGGGCAGCCCCTAAAAACAATGAGCAGTTCTTC. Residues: CASRPGAAPKNNEQFF.

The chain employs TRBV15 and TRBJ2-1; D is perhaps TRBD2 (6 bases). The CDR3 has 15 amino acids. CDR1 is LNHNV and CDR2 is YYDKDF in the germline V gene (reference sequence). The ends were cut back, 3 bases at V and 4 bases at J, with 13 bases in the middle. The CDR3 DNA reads TGTGCCACCAGCAGGAGTAGCGGAGAATACAATGAGCAGTTCTTC. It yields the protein CATSRSSGEYNEQFF.

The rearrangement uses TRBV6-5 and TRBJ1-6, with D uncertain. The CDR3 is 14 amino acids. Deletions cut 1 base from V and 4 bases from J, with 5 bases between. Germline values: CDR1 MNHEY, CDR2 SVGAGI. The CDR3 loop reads CASSYLQYNSPLHF. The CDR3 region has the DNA TGTGCCAGCAGTTACTTACAGTATAATTCACCCCTCCACTTT.

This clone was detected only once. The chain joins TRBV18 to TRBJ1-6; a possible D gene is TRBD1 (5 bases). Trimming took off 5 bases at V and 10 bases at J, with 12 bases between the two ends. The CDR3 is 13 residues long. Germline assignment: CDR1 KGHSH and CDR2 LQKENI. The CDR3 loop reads CASSLGSGSPLHF. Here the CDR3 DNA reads TGTGCCAGCTCATTGGGTTCAGGGTCACCCCTCCACTTT.

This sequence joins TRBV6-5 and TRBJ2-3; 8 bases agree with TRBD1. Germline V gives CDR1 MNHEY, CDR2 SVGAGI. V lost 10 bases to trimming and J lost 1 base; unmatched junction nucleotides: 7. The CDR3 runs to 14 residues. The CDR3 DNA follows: TGTGCCACCAGACAGGGGAGTGGCACAGATACGCAGTATTTT. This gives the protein CATRQGSGTDTQYF.

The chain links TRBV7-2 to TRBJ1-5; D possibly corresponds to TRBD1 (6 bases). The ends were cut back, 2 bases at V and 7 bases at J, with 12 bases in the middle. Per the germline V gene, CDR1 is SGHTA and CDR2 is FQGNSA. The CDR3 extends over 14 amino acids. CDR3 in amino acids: CASSLRGAKQPQHF. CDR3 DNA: TGTGCCAGCAGCTTAAGGGGGGCGAAGCAGCCCCAGCATTTT.

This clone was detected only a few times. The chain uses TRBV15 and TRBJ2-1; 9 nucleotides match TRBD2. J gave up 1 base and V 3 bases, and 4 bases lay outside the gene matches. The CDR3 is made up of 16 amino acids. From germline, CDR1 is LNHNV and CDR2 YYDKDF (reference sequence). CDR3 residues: CATSRSRGGSYNEQFF. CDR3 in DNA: TGTGCCACCAGCAGGTCGCGGGGGGGATCCTACAATGAGCAGTTCTTC. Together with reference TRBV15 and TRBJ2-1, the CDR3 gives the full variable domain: DAMVIQNPRYQVTQFGKPVTLSCSQTLNHNVMYWYQQKSSQAPKLLFHYYDKDFNNEADTPDNFQSRRPNTSFCFLDIRSPGLGDTAMYLCATSRSRGGSYNEQFFGPGTRLTVL.

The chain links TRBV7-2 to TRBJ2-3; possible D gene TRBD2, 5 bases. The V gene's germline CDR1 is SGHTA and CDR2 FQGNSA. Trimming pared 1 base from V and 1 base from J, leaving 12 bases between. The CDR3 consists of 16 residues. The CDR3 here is CASSLVLSGGTDTQYF. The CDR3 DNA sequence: TGTGCCAGCAGCTTAGTACTCTCCGGGGGCACAGATACGCAGTATTTT.

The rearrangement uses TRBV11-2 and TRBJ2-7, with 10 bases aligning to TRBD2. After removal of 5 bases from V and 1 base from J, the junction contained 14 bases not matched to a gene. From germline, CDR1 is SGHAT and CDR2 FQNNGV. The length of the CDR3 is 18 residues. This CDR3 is CASSPILRTSGSSYEQYF. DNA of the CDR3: TGTGCCAGCAGCCCCATCCTCCGGACTAGCGGTTCTTCCTACGAGCAGTACTTC.

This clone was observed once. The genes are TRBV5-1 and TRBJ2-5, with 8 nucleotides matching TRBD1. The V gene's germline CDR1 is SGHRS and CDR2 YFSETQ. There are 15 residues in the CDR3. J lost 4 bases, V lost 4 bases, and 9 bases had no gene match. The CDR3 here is CASSPTGATSETQYF. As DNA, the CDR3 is TGCGCCAGCAGCCCGACAGGGGCGACCTCAGAGACCCAGTACTTC.

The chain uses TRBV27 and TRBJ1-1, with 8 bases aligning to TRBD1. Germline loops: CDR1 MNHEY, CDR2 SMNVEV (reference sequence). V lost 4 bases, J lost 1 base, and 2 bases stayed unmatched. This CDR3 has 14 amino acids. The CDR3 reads CASSYRGRNTEAFF. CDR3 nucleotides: TGTGCCAGCAGTTACAGGGGGAGGAACACTGAAGCTTTCTTT.

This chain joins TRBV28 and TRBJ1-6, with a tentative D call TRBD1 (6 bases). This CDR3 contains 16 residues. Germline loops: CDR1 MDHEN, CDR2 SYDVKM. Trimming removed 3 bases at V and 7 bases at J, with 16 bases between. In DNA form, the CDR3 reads TGTGCCAGCAGTTTGCATAACAGGGCAGACAATTCACCCCTCCACTTT. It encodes CASSLHNRADNSPLHF.

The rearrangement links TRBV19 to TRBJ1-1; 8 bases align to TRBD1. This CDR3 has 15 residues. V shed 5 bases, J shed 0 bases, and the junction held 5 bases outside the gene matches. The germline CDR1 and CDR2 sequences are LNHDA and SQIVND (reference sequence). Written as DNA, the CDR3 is TGTGCCAGTAGTGAGACAGGGGTATTGAACACTGAAGCTTTCTTT. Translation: CASSETGVLNTEAFF.

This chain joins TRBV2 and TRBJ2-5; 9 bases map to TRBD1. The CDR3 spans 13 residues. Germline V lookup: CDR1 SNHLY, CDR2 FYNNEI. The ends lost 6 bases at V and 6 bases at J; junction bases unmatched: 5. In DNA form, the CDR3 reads TGTGCCAGCAGCGCCGGGACAGGGAAGACCCAGTACTTC. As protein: CASSAGTGKTQYF.

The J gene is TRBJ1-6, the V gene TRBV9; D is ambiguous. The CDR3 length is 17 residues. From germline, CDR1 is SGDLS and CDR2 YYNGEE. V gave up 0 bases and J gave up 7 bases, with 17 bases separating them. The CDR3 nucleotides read TGTGCCAGCAGCGTAGATCCAGCGCCAGTCCCAAATTCACCCCTCCACTTT. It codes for CASSVDPAPVPNSPLHF.

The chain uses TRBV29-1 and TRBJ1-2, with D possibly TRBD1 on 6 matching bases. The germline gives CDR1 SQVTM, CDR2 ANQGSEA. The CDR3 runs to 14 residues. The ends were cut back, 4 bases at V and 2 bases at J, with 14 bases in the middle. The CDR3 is CSVGGGGGNYGYTF. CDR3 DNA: TGCAGCGTTGGAGGGGGAGGGGGAAACTATGGCTACACCTTC. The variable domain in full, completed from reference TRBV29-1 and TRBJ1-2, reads SAVISQKPSRDICQRGTSLTIQCQVDSQVTMMFWYRQQPGQSLTLIATANQGSEATYESGFVIDKFPISRPNLTFSTLTVSNMSPEDSSIYLCSVGGGGGNYGYTFGSGTRLTVV.

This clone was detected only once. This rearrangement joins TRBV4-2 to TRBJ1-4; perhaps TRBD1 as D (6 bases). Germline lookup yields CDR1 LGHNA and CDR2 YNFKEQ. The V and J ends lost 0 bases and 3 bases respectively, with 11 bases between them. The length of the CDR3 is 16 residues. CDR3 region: CASSQEGGGSNEKLFF. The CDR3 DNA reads TGTGCCAGCAGCCAAGAAGGAGGGGGGTCTAATGAAAAACTGTTTTTT.